This TCR beta chain was found in a study of CD8 T cells in ankylosing spondylitis. Regarding the study as a whole: From matched ankylosing spondylitis synovial fluid, disease-linked clones were reportedly recovered at significantly enriched levels. A motif in TCR beta, a set of under ten highly homologous variants, appeared characteristic of ankylosing spondylitis blood.

Worth noting for this clonotype: Its antigen is unidentified.

Each CDR3 protein gets one entry after TCRdb re-called the 5' RACE reads with MiXCR. Seen here are under 950,000 distinct CDR3 sequences, around 19% observed once, and the top ten hold about 19%. The sequenced sample was blood, either unsorted or a sorted T cell fraction (not recorded which). The TCR comes from a male donor with ankylosing spondylitis.

The CDR3 here is CASSPDSGSFSEKLFF. Here the CDR3 DNA reads TGTGCCAGCTCACCAGATTCAGGCTCGTTCAGTGAAAAACTGTTTTTT. The chain joins TRBV18 to TRBJ1-4; D ambiguous. This CDR3 comprises 16 residues. V lost 2 bases and J lost 7, with 17 bases in between. Germline V gives CDR1 KGHSH, CDR2 LQKENI.